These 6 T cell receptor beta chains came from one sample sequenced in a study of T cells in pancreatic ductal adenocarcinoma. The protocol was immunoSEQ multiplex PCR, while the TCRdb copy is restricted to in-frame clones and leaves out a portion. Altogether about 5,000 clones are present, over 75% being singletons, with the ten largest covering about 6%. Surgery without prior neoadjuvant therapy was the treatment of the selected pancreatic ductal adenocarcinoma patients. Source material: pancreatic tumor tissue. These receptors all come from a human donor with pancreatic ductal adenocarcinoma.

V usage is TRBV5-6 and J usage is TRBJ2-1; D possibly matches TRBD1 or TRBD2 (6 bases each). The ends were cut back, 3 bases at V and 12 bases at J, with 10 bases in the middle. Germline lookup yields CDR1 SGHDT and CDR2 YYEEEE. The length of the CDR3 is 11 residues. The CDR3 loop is CASSYGGRQFF. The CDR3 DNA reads TGTGCCAGCAGCTACGGGGGCCGGCAGTTCTTC.

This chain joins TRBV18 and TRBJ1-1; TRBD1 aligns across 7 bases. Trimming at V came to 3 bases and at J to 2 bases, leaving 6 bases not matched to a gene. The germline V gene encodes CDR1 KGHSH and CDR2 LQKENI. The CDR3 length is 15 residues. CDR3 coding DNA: TGTGCCAGCTCACCCAAGACAGGGTTCAACACTGAAGCTTTCTTT. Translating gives CASSPKTGFNTEAFF.

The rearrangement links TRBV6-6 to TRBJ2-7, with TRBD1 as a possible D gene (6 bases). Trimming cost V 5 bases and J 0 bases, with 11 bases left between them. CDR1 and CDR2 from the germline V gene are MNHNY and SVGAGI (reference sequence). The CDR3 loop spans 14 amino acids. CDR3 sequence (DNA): TGTGCCAGCAGTCAGGGGACCCCCTCCTACGAGCAGTACTTC. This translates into CASSQGTPSYEQYF.

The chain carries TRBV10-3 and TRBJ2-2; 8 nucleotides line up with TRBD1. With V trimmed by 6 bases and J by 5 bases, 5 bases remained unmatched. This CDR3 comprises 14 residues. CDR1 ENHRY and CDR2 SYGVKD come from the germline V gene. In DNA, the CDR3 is TGTGCCATCAGCGTGACAGGGGTAACCGGGGAGCTGTTTTTT. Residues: CAISVTGVTGELFF.

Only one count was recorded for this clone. CDR3 region: CASSLRAGREETQYF. CDR3 sequence (DNA): TGTGCCAGCAGCTTAAGGGCCGGGAGAGAGGAGACCCAGTACTTC. The chain recombines TRBV13 with TRBJ2-5, with D tentatively TRBD2 (6 bases). Germline assignment: CDR1 PRHDT and CDR2 FYEKMQ (reference sequence). The CDR3 is 15 residues long. With 2 bases removed from V and 5 bases from J, the gap between germline ends came to 15 bases. Drawing the rest from reference TRBV13 and TRBJ2-5, the complete variable domain is AAGVIQSPRHLIKEKRETATLKCYPIPRHDTVYWYQQGPGQDPQFLISFYEKMQSDKGSIPDRFSAQQFSDYHSELNMSSLELGDSALYFCASSLRAGREETQYFGPGTRLLVL.

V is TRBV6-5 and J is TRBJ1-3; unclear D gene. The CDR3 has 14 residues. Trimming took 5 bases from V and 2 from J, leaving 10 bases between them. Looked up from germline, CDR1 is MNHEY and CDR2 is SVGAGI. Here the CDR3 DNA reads TGTGCCAGCAGTGACACGACAACTGGAAACACCATATATTTT. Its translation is CASSDTTTGNTIYF.